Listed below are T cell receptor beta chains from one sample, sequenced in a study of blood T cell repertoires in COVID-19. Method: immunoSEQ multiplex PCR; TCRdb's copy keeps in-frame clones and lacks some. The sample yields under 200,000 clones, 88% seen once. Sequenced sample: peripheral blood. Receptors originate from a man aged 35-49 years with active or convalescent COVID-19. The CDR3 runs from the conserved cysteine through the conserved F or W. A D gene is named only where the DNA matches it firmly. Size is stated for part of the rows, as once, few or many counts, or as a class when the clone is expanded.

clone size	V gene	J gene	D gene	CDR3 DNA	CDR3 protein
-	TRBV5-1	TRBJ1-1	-	TGCGCCAGCAGATTGGCCAGAGGGAACACTGAAGCTTTCTTT	CASRLARGNTEAFF
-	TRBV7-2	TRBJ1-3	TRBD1	TGTGCCAGCAGCTTAGGACAGGGCATTTCTGGAAACACCATATATTTT	CASSLGQGISGNTIYF
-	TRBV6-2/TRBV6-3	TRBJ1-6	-	TGTGCCAGCACCCCCCTCGACAGTTCACCCCTCCACTTT	CASTPLDSSPLHF
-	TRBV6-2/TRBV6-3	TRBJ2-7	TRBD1	TGTGCCAGCAGTTTCATGACAGGGGTTACCTACGAGCAGTACTTC	CASSFMTGVTYEQYF
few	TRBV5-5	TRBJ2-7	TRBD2	TGTGCCAGCAGCTTAATCCCGGCTAGCGGGTACGAGCAGTACTTC	CASSLIPASGYEQYF
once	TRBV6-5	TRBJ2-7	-	TGTGCCAGCAGTCAGCGGCAGGACTCCTACGAGCAGTACTTC	CASSQRQDSYEQYF
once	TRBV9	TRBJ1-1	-	TGTGCCAGCAGCCCGCCGTCCGGACAGCCAGAAACGGCTTTCTTT	CASSPPSGQPETAFF
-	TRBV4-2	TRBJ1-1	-	TGTGCCAGCAGCCAAGATATGAGTATCACTGAAGCTTTCTTT	CASSQDMSITEAFF
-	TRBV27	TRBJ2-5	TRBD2	TGTGCCAGCAGTTCCGTGGGGAGGGCCTGGGAGACCCAGTACTTC	CASSSVGRAWETQYF
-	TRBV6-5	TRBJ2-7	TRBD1	TGTGCCAGCAGGCCGGGACAGTCCTACGAGCAGTACTTC	CASRPGQSYEQYF
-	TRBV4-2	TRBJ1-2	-	TGTGCCAGCAGACCATTACGGGGGGAGGTTGGTTTCGACTACACCTTC	CASRPLRGEVGFDYTF
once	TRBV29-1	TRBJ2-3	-	TGCAGCGTTGAAGATTACACAGGGTACGATACGCAGTATTTT	CSVEDYTGYDTQYF
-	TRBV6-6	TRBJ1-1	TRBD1	TGTGCCAGCAGTTACCGGACAGGGGACACTGAAGCTTTCTTT	CASSYRTGDTEAFF
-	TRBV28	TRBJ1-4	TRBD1	TGTGCCAGCAGTTTAAGGAGAGATCCTAAAGGGACAGGGGGCTTCGGAAAACTGTTTTTT	CASSLRRDPKGTGGFGKLFF
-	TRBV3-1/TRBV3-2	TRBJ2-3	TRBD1	TGTGCCAGCAGCCAATCCGGGGAGCTAGTCGAGTTAGACAGGGGCACAGATACGCAGTATTTT	CASSQSGELVELDRGTDTQYF
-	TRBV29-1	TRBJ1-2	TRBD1	TGCAGCACCCGTTCCTGGGCAGGGGGCTTTGGCTACACCTTC	CSTRSWAGGFGYTF
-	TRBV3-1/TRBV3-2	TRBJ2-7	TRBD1	TGTGCCAGCAGCCTAACTATCGGACAGGGGGCGTACGAGCAGTACTTC	CASSLTIGQGAYEQYF
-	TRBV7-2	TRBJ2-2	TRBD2	TGTGCCAGCAGCTTAGTGGTATTTGCGGGGGGGACCTTCACCGGGGAGCTGTTTTTT	CASSLVVFAGGTFTGELFF
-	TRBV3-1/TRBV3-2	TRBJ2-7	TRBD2	TGTGCCAGCAGCCAGACCCTACTAGCGGCGAGCTCCTACGAGCAGTACTTC	CASSQTLLAASSYEQYF
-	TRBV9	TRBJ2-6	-	TGTGCCAGCAACTTAGGCGGTGGGGCCAACGTCCTGACTTTC	CASNLGGGANVLTF
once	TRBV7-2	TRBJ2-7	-	TGTGCCAGCAGCTTCCCCGAGCTTTCGAACTCCCACGAGCAGTACTTC	CASSFPELSNSHEQYF
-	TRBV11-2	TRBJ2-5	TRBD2	TGTGCCAGCAGCCCCCGGGAGGCCCTACGGACCCAGTACTTC	CASSPREALRTQYF
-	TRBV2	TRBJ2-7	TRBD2	TGTGCCAGCAGGACGGGACTAGCGGGAGTTACCTACGAGCAGTACTTC	CASRTGLAGVTYEQYF
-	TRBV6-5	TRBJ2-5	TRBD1	TGTGCCAGCAGTCTAACCGGGACAGGGGTAGAGACCCAGTACTTC	CASSLTGTGVETQYF
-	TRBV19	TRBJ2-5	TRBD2	TGTGCCAGTAGTTATCGGGGTAGCGGGAGGCCTAACGAACAAGAGACCCAGTACTTC	CASSYRGSGRPNEQETQYF
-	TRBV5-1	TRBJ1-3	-	TGCGCCAGCAGCTTGGAAGGCCAGGGGCGAACCCACTCTGGAAACACCATATATTTT	CASSLEGQGRTHSGNTIYF
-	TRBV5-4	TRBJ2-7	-	TGTGCCAGCAGCTATGAGGGGGTCTACGAGCAGTACTTC	CASSYEGVYEQYF
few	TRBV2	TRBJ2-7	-	TGTGCCAGCAAATCCGGGGGTTTGACCAACTACGAGCAGTACTTC	CASKSGGLTNYEQYF
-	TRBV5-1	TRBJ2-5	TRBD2	TGCGCCAGCAGCATTTCCGGGACTAGCGGGAAGGAGACCCAGTACTTC	CASSISGTSGKETQYF
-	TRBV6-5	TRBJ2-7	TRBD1	TGTGCCAGCAGCCACCAGGGGGTCTACTACGAGCAGTACTTC	CASSHQGVYYEQYF
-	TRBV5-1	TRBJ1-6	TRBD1	TGCGCCAGCAGCGGGAACACAGGGGTGGGATCACCCCTCCACTTT	CASSGNTGVGSPLHF
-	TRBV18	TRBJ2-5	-	TGTGCCAGCTCCTCCGCCGGCAGGGGCCAAGAGACCCAGTACTTC	CASSSAGRGQETQYF
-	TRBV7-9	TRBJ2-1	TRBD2	TGTGCCAGCAGCCCTAGCGGGAGTTTCCGTGAGCAGTTCTTC	CASSPSGSFREQFF
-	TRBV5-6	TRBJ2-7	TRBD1	TGTGCCAGCAGCACGGGGACAGGGATTACCTACGAGCAGTACTTC	CASSTGTGITYEQYF
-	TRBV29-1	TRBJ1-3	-	TGCAGCGTTCAGTCAGGGGGAAACACCATATATTTT	CSVQSGGNTIYF
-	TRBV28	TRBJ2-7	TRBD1	TGTGCCAGCAGCCCTCGGACAGGGGACTCCTACGAGCAGTACTTC	CASSPRTGDSYEQYF
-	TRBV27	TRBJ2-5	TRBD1	TGTGCCAGCAGTTTAGGCATAGGGGGCCCACAAGAGACCCAGTACTTC	CASSLGIGGPQETQYF
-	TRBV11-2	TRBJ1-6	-	TGTGCCAGCAGCTTCGGGAGCTCCTATAATTCACCCCTCCACTTT	CASSFGSSYNSPLHF
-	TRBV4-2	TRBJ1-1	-	TGTGCCAGCAGCCAAGCCGGGGACACTGAAGCTTTCTTT	CASSQAGDTEAFF
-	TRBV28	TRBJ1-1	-	TGTGCCAGCAGAACTGCAGGGTGGGACACTGAAGCTTTCTTT	CASRTAGWDTEAFF
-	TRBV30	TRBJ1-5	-	TGTGCCTGGAGACCTAAGGGTCAGGGTGGACAGCCCCAGCATTTT	CAWRPKGQGGQPQHF
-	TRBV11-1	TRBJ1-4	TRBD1	TGTGCCAGCAGCCCAGGACAGGGTGGCACTAATGAAAAACTGTTTTTT	CASSPGQGGTNEKLFF
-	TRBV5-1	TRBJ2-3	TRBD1	TGCGCCAGCAAAAACAGGGGGTCCGCAGATACGCAGTATTTT	CASKNRGSADTQYF
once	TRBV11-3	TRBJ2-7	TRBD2	TGTGCCAGCAGCCATATAATGGCGGGAGGAATCTACGAGCAGTACTTC	CASSHIMAGGIYEQYF
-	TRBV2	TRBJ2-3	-	TGTGCCAGCAGTGTCAGTACGCAGTATTTT	CASSVSTQYF
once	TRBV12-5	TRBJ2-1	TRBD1	TGTGCTAGTGGTTTGCCTCCGGGACAGGGGAACCACAATGAGCAGTTCTTC	CASGLPPGQGNHNEQFF
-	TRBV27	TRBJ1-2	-	TGTGCCAGCAGGCCGGGAGGAGCTAACTATGGCTACACCTTC	CASRPGGANYGYTF
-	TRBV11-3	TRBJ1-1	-	TGTGCCAGCAGCTTAGATCATAGCTTGAACACTGAAGCTTTCTTT	CASSLDHSLNTEAFF
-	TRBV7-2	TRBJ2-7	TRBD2	TGTGCCAGCAGCCCTCGGACTAGCGGGCTGAGCTCCTACGAGCAGTACTTC	CASSPRTSGLSSYEQYF